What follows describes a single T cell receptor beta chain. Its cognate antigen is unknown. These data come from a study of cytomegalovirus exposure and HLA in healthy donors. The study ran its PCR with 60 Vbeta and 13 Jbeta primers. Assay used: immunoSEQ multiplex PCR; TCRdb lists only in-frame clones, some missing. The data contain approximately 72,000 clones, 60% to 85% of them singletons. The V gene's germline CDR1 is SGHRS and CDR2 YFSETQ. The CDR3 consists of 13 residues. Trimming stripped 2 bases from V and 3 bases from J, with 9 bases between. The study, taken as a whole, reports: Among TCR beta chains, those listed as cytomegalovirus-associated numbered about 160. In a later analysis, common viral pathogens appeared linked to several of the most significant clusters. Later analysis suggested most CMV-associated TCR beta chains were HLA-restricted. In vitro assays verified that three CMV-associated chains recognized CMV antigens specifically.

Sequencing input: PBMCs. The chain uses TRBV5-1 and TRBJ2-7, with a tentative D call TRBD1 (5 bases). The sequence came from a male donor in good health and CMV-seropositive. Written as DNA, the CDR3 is TGCGCCAGCAGCTTCCAGGGCCACTACGAGCAGTACTTC. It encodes CASSFQGHYEQYF.